This TCR beta chain was identified in a study of T cell responses to AZD1222 COVID-19 vaccine (dated by TCRdb to the early 2020s). About the investigation overall: TCR sequencing was performed for some 250 trial participants, of whom roughly 200 were given two doses of AZD1222 and around 25 were given two doses of MenACWY control vaccine. Trial participants were enrolled by age into 18-55, 56-69 and 70-plus year subgroups, with around 140, 26 and 57 TCR-sequenced participants respectively.

Findings and caveats that apply to the study as a whole: No day 14 peak-response samples were available, so repertoires were characterized only after the peak T cell response. Conclusions about previously exposed vaccinees were limited because only a handful of AZD1222 recipients were SARS-CoV-2 seropositive at baseline. Most participants were white British and females outnumbered males, and the authors suggested that clonal diversity may have been underestimated. The 56-69-year group was small, and its depth increase did not reach significance, likely because of low power. CD4 TCRs associated with the vaccine covered the entire spike protein, and the dominant responses were in regions 160-218 and 743-854. Nearly half of unique spike-specific TCRs reportedly recognized epitopes outside regions mutated in the B.1.351 and B.1.1.7 variants. After two AZD1222 doses, spike-specific TCR breadth and depth were significantly higher than at day 0 and than in MenACWY recipients.

This clone has at least ten counts. Its antigen is unknown. Base qualities are not recorded, but no much larger clone differs from it by a single base. The germline V gene yields SGHRS for CDR1 and YFSETQ for CDR2. Trimming takes 1 base from V and 3 bases from J, and the germline ends sit 5 bases apart. Reading from cysteine to phenylalanine, the CDR3 counts 13 amino acids. Left in the record is the CDR3 DNA by itself, 39 bases read in frame from the first base. What the time point label conveys for this sample: about 28 days (+/-7) after the second vaccine dose. AZD1222 recipients whose second dose came at about 4 weeks and those whose second dose came at about 12 weeks were combined into one group, since spike-specific TCR depth and breadth did not differ between the two schedules. The vaccinee samples were drawn from two UK trials, COV001 and COV002, one of which was a single-blind randomized controlled phase 2/3 trial testing AZD1222 (ChAdOx1 nCoV-19) in healthy adults. Trial participant PBMC samples were collected at day 0 and day 28 after the second dose for TCRbeta chain sequencing.

The CDR3 regions of human TCRbeta chains were analyzed by immunosequencing. The source study handled its data this way. Repertoire TCRs were checked for matches against a reference library of SARS-CoV-2-specific TCRs that had been generated using the MIRA antigen-specificity platform. Breadth was defined as the fraction of unique TCRs that were SARS-CoV-2-associated, and depth was defined as the fraction of total T cells that were SARS-CoV-2-associated. Using the MIRA data, each spike-specific TCR was assigned both to the spike region to which the TCR was reactive and to a CD4 or CD8 class. Log10-transformed breadth and depth values were compared by one-way ANOVA with Sidak's multiple comparisons tests. TCRdb obtained this table from immuneACCESS and retained in-frame rearrangements with V and J assigned. These tables miss some clones; where compared with another copy, unresolved V genes account for less than half of the shortfall, and the remainder is unexplained. V, J and clone size reflect that table, while D and trimming were determined from the DNA. This sample holds some 180,000 clones; approximately 93% were observed only once. The ten largest clones capture over 1.5% of the sample.

This TCR was recovered from an adult who received the AZD1222 COVID-19 vaccine. Recombination connected TRBV5-1 to TRBJ1-5; the D gene is not confidently resolved. Source: peripheral blood, taken 28 days after the second AZD1222 dose. For the CDR3, the sequence is CASSLSYNQPQHF. The DNA sequence is TGCGCCAGCAGCTTGAGTTACAATCAGCCCCAGCATTTT.